This TCR beta chain derives from a study of sequential checkpoint blockade in melanoma. Sequenced by immunoSEQ multiplex PCR; TCRdb stores in-frame clones only, minus some. This sample has approximately 10,000 clones, with just under 75% found just once. Treatment described: randomized to nivolumab then ipilimumab (arm A) or the reverse (arm B). DNA-damaging chemotherapy had not been given to any patient beforehand. PBMC sorting kept live CD3+CD8+ cells without CD19 or CD56. There are 14 residues in the CDR3. The V and J ends lost 0 bases and 3 bases respectively, with 9 bases between them. Germline V CDR1 and CDR2: MGHRA, YSYEKL.

The sequence came from a human donor with melanoma. This sequence joins TRBV4-1 and TRBJ2-7; D not resolved. The material sequenced was CD8+ T cells sorted from blood (inferred from file names), taken from a patient given nivolumab and ipilimumab in sequence. CDR3 protein: CASSQDRGFYEQYF. CDR3 sequence (DNA): TGCGCCAGCAGCCAAGACCGAGGTTTCTACGAGCAGTACTTC.